The clone carrying this TCR beta chain was counted a few times. No antigen is known for it. These data belong to a study of T cells in pancreatic ductal adenocarcinoma. Study observations and caveats: Mean clonality was approximately 0.11 in tumors and around 0.065 in blood, not significantly different. Unique clonotypes were 7.5 to 8.5-fold more numerous in blood than in tumor. Tumor-versus-blood clonality comparisons may be biased toward lower tumor diversity. The resected cohort was biased toward the minority with early-stage disease.

Sequencing was performed with immunoSEQ multiplex PCR; in TCRdb, only in-frame clones are kept and a portion is missing. The table lists some 4,300 clones, around 80% of them singletons. Surgery without prior neoadjuvant therapy was the treatment of the selected pancreatic ductal adenocarcinoma patients. The clonotype originates from a human donor with pancreatic ductal adenocarcinoma. The donor label of this sample is uncertain. The sequencing input was pancreatic tumor tissue.

The CDR3 protein is CASSLRQGAFYGYTF. Here the CDR3 DNA reads TGCGCCAGCAGCTTGCGACAGGGGGCCTTCTATGGCTACACCTTC. This sequence joins TRBV5-1 and TRBJ1-2; 10 bases are shared with TRBD1. Germline V CDR1 and CDR2: SGHRS, YFSETQ. CDR3 length: 15 residues. Germline trimming cut 1 base from V and 4 bases from J; bases unmatched to any gene: 4.